Shown below are 2 T cell receptor beta chains from a single sample sequenced in a study of blood T cell repertoires in COVID-19. The repertoire was sequenced with immunoSEQ multiplex PCR; TCRdb's copy has only in-frame clones and lacks some. The table records roughly 210,000 clones, more than 75% of them present only once. Input material: PBMCs or T cells enriched from blood (not recorded which). The receptors shown here come from a man aged 25 to 40 in a cohort exposed to, infected with or recovered from COVID-19 (not recorded which).

This clone was detected a few times. The rearrangement joins TRBV9 to TRBJ2-3; D perhaps matches TRBD2 (5 bases). Deletions cut 5 bases from V and 10 bases from J, with 14 bases between. The CDR3 consists of 12 residues. Germline V gene data show CDR1 as SGDLS and CDR2 as YYNGEE. As DNA, the CDR3 is TGTGCCAGCAGTGAGACCGTCGGGGCGCAGTATTTT. It codes for CASSETVGAQYF.

The table lists this clone with a few counts. Here the CDR3 reads CASSFGTVPLNDYGYTF. The CDR3 DNA reads TGTGCCAGCAGCTTTGGGACAGTACCTCTAAACGACTATGGCTACACCTTC. The J gene is TRBJ1-2, the V gene TRBV5-4; TRBD1 aligns across 7 bases. The J segment lost 3 bases and the V segment lost 2 bases, leaving 13 bases of the junction unmatched. Germline V gene sequence: CDR1 SGHNT, CDR2 YYREEE (reference sequence). CDR3 size: 17 residues.